Listed here are 30 T cell receptor beta chains from one sample, sequenced in a study of blood T cell repertoires in COVID-19. Sequenced by immunoSEQ multiplex PCR; TCRdb stores in-frame clones only, minus some. The data contain under 150,000 clones, around nine tenths of them singletons. Sequencing was done on a sample of peripheral blood. These receptors were taken from a woman between 40 and 55 years old with acute or convalescent COVID-19.

The chain employs TRBV7-9 and TRBJ1-2; a possible D gene is TRBD1 (6 bases). Trimming pared 1 base from V and 5 bases from J, leaving 14 bases between. This CDR3 contains 15 residues. Germline V gene data show CDR1 as SEHNR and CDR2 as FQNEAQ (reference sequence). CDR3 region: CASSLDRDYAYGYTF. In DNA, the CDR3 is TGTGCCAGCAGCTTAGACAGGGATTATGCTTATGGCTACACCTTC.

The rearrangement links TRBV5-6 to TRBJ2-4, with D tentatively TRBD2 (5 bases). Trimming left V 0 bases short and J 3 bases short, with 7 bases between. The CDR3 is 14 amino acids. Germline V CDR1 and CDR2: SGHDT, YYEEEE. The CDR3 DNA reads as TGTGCCAGCAGCTTGGCGGGGTACAAAAACATTCAGTACTTC. Encoded protein: CASSLAGYKNIQYF.

V and J are TRBV5-1 and TRBJ2-7; D is unclear. Germline V gene lookup returns CDR1 SGHRS and CDR2 YFSETQ. The CDR3 covers 13 residues. Between the trimmed V and J ends, which lost 0 bases and 2 bases, there was a span of 6 bases. In nucleotides, the CDR3 is TGCGCCAGCAGCTTGGGAGGCCCCTACGAGCAGTACTTC. This codes for CASSLGGPYEQYF. The variable domain in full, with the rest retrieved from reference TRBV5-1 and TRBJ2-7, is KAGVTQTPRYLIKTRGQQVTLSCSPISGHRSVSWYQQTPGQGLQFLFEYFSETQRNKGNFPGRFSGRQFSNSRSEMNVSTLELGDSALYLCASSLGGPYEQYFGPGTRLTVT.

The J gene is TRBJ2-1, the V gene TRBV27; TRBD2 agrees at 14 bases. The CDR3 has 16 amino acids. The germline CDR1 and CDR2 sequences are MNHEY and SMNVEV (reference sequence). Trimming removed 5 bases from V and 6 bases from J; junction bases left unmatched: 6. In nucleotides, the CDR3 is TGTGCCAGCAGTCTACTCGGGACTAGCGGGAGCAATGAGCAGTTCTTC. Protein: CASSLLGTSGSNEQFF.

The chain links TRBV7-5 to TRBJ1-1; the table's D call, TRBD1, was not checked against the DNA. TRBV7-5 is recorded as a pseudogene. The CDR3 is 15 amino acids. CDR3 bases: TGTGTCAGAAGCGCAGGCACAGGGACAGAGACGGGGGCTTTCTTT. It specifies CVRSAGTGTETGAFF.

This clone has only a few counts. This sequence joins TRBV15 and TRBJ2-4; perhaps TRBD1 as D (6 bases). Germline V gives CDR1 LNHNV, CDR2 YYDKDF (reference sequence). CDR3 length equals 14 residues. V was trimmed by 4 bases and J by 2 bases, leaving 9 bases between them. The CDR3 protein is CATSTRDTKNIQYF. CDR3 coding DNA: TGTGCCACCAGCACTCGGGACACCAAAAACATTCAGTACTTC. Complete variable domain (other parts from reference TRBV15 and TRBJ2-4): DAMVIQNPRYQVTQFGKPVTLSCSQTLNHNVMYWYQQKSSQAPKLLFHYYDKDFNNEADTPDNFQSRRPNTSFCFLDIRSPGLGDTAMYLCATSTRDTKNIQYFGAGTRLSVL.

J is TRBJ1-1 and V is TRBV27; possible D gene TRBD1, 5 bases. Germline CDR1 is MNHEY and CDR2 is SMNVEV (reference sequence). This CDR3 is built from 15 residues. V was pared by 5 bases and J by 4 bases, with 17 bases between. The CDR3 sequence: CASSPLRLQGTEAFF. The CDR3 nucleotides are TGTGCCAGCAGTCCTCTAAGACTCCAGGGCACTGAAGCTTTCTTT.

The chain's CDR3 is CASAFDKQGSYGYTF. The CDR3 region has the DNA TGTGCCAGCGCATTCGATAAACAGGGCTCCTATGGCTACACCTTC. The chain is built from TRBV9 and TRBJ1-2; D perhaps matches TRBD1 (6 bases). V lost 7 bases and J 4 bases, leaving 20 bases between the germline ends. The CDR3 covers 15 residues. Germline loops: CDR1 SGDLS, CDR2 YYNGEE.

This chain uses TRBV5-6 with TRBJ2-7; unclear D gene. Germline CDR1 is SGHDT and CDR2 is YYEEEE. V shed 0 bases and J shed 4 bases, with 8 bases lying between them. This CDR3 comprises 13 residues. In DNA, the CDR3 is TGTGCCAGCAGCTTGGGGGCAGAGTACGAGCAGTACTTC. This gives the protein CASSLGAEYEQYF.

The chain is built from TRBV7-9 and TRBJ2-4, with D maybe TRBD2 (5 bases). With 0 bases removed from V and 1 base from J, the gap between germline ends came to 10 bases. Germline CDR1 and CDR2: SEHNR and FQNEAQ (reference sequence). The CDR3 contains 16 residues. The CDR3 spells CASSLAGLAAKNIQYF. CDR3 in DNA: TGTGCCAGCAGCTTAGCGGGGTTAGCGGCCAAAAACATTCAGTACTTC. Complete variable domain (other parts from reference TRBV7-9 and TRBJ2-4): DTGVSQNPRHKITKRGQNVTFRCDPISEHNRLYWYRQTLGQGPEFLTYFQNEAQLEKSRLLSDRFSAERPKGSFSTLEIQRTEQGDSAMYLCASSLAGLAAKNIQYFGAGTRLSVL.

This chain joins TRBV9 and TRBJ1-5, with TRBD1 as a possible D gene (5 bases). V was shortened by 0 bases and J by 2 bases, with 9 bases between the two germline ends. Germline V CDR1 and CDR2: SGDLS, YYNGEE. CDR3 length equals 15 residues. CDR3 in amino acids: CASSVGQGGNQPQHF. As DNA, the CDR3 is TGTGCCAGCAGCGTAGGTCAGGGCGGCAATCAGCCCCAGCATTTT. The full variable domain, with the rest looked up from reference TRBV9 and TRBJ1-5, is DSGVTQTPKHLITATGQRVTLRCSPRSGDLSVYWYQQSLDQGLQFLIQYYNGEERAKGNILERFSAQQFPDLHSELNLSSLELGDSALYFCASSVGQGGNQPQHFGDGTRLSIL.

The chain employs TRBV4-3 and TRBJ1-1, with a possible D match to TRBD1 (5 bases). V was trimmed by 0 bases and J by 3 bases, leaving 11 bases between them. Germline lookup yields CDR1 LGHNA and CDR2 YSLEER. This CDR3 comprises 15 residues. The CDR3, as DNA: TGCGCCAGCAGCCAAGATCTCCCCAGGGACACTGAAGCTTTCTTT. Translation gives CASSQDLPRDTEAFF.

This sequence joins TRBV3-1 (or the pseudogene TRBV3-2) and TRBJ2-3; 7 bases agree with TRBD1. CDR3 length equals 15 residues. Germline V lookup: CDR1 LGHDT, CDR2 YNNKEL (reference sequence). The V and J ends lost 5 bases and 8 bases, in that order; junction bases with no gene match: 13. The CDR3 nucleotides are TGTGCCAGCAGCTTCGGACAGGTGTCGCTCGGTACGCAGTATTTT. Amino acid sequence: CASSFGQVSLGTQYF.

V and J are TRBV19 and TRBJ1-6; 11 nucleotides agree with TRBD1. The CDR3 length is 15 residues. CDR1 is LNHDA, CDR2 SQIVND, per germline (reference sequence). The V and J ends lost 5 bases and 8 bases, in that order; junction bases with no gene match: 5. The CDR3 region has the DNA TGTGCCAGTAGTTGGACAGGGGGCCGATATTCACCCCTCCACTTT. This sequence encodes CASSWTGGRYSPLHF.

This clone has a handful of counts. The gene calls are TRBV2 and TRBJ1-5; no definite D call. The germline V gene encodes CDR1 SNHLY and CDR2 FYNNEI. V was cut by 6 bases and J by 2 bases, with 17 bases left in between. The length of the CDR3 is 16 residues. CDR3 sequence reads: CASSERPIRGNQPQHF. For the CDR3, the DNA is TGTGCCAGCAGCGAAAGACCGATTCGGGGCAATCAGCCCCAGCATTTT.

The chain is built from TRBV30 and TRBJ2-1; TRBD2 aligns across 13 bases. This CDR3 is built from 17 residues. J was trimmed by 7 bases and V by 1 base; bases with no gene match: 10. CDR1 GTSNPN and CDR2 SVGIG come from the germline V gene (reference sequence). CDR3 region: CAWSAPGLAGLRNEQFF. The CDR3 DNA reads as TGTGCCTGGAGTGCACCGGGACTAGCGGGATTACGGAATGAGCAGTTCTTC. The whole variable domain, filled in from reference TRBV30 and TRBJ2-1, reads SQTIHQWPATLVQPVGSPLSLECTVEGTSNPNLYWYRQAAGRGLQLLFYSVGIGQISSEVPQNLSASRPQDRQFILSSKKLLLSDSGFYLCAWSAPGLAGLRNEQFFGPGTRLTVL.

CDR3 sequence (DNA): TGTGCCAGCCAGGCTAGCGGGGACAAAGAGACCCAGTACTTC. As protein: CASQASGDKETQYF. The chain recombines TRBV27 with TRBJ2-5, with 9 bases identical to TRBD2. V was pared by 8 bases and J by 3 bases, with 7 bases of the junction left unmatched. The V gene's germline CDR1 is MNHEY and CDR2 SMNVEV (reference sequence). This CDR3 has 14 residues.

J is TRBJ1-2 and V is TRBV3-1 (or the pseudogene TRBV3-2); D is unresolved. Trimming removed 0 bases at V and 4 bases at J, with 9 bases between. Germline lookup yields CDR1 LGHDT and CDR2 YNNKEL (reference sequence). The CDR3 has 14 residues. The CDR3 region has the DNA TGTGCCAGCAGCCAAGATTCCGGAGGCTATGGCTACACCTTC. It encodes CASSQDSGGYGYTF.

The chain links TRBV6-2 or TRBV6-3 to TRBJ1-5; TRBD1 might be the D (6 bases). Deletions cut 4 bases from V and 7 bases from J, with 29 bases between. Germline CDR1 reads MNHEY; CDR2 reads SVGEGT. This CDR3 has 19 amino acids. CDR3 loop: CASSWWDTGRKGPKQPQHF. As DNA, the CDR3 is TGTGCCAGCAGTTGGTGGGACACAGGGCGGAAGGGTCCAAAACAGCCCCAGCATTTT.

This rearrangement joins TRBV7-9 to TRBJ1-1; D uncertain. Germline V gene lookup returns CDR1 SEHNR and CDR2 FQNEAQ (reference sequence). The CDR3 spans 14 residues. V lost 5 bases and J 3 bases, leaving 13 bases between the germline ends. The CDR3 coding sequence is TGTGCCAGCAGCCCGCGGACCGGGGACACTGAAGCTTTCTTT. Its translation is CASSPRTGDTEAFF.

The chain is built from TRBV12-3 or TRBV12-4 and TRBJ1-6, with D tentatively TRBD1 (5 bases). This CDR3 comprises 13 residues. The V end lost 6 bases, the J end lost 6 bases, and 9 bases lay between the germline ends. CDR3: CASSLGGNSPLHF. The CDR3 DNA reads TGTGCCAGCAGCCTCGGGGGTAATTCACCCCTCCACTTT.

The V gene is TRBV7-2, the J gene TRBJ2-7; 11 nucleotides align to TRBD1. This CDR3 has 15 residues. Germline CDR1 reads SGHTA; CDR2 reads FQGNSA. The V and J ends lost 5 bases and 2 bases, in that order; junction bases with no gene match: 5. The CDR3 region has the DNA TGTGCCAGCAGCCACCCGGGACAGGGGGCCTACGAGCAGTACTTC. It is translated as CASSHPGQGAYEQYF. Looking up the rest from reference TRBV7-2 and TRBJ2-7 gives the full variable domain: GAGVSQSPSNKVTEKGKDVELRCDPISGHTALYWYRQSLGQGLEFLIYFQGNSAPDKSGLPSDRFSAERTGGSVSTLTIQRTQQEDSAVYLCASSHPGQGAYEQYFGPGTRLTVT.

This rearrangement joins TRBV7-9 to TRBJ2-1; TRBD1 matches at 9 bases. The CDR3 spans 15 residues. Unmatched junction bases numbered 4, after V lost 5 bases and J lost 2 bases. Germline V gives CDR1 SEHNR, CDR2 FQNEAQ (reference sequence). Here the CDR3 reads CASSAGTGTYNEQFF. CDR3 sequence (DNA): TGTGCCAGCAGCGCGGGGACAGGGACCTACAATGAGCAGTTCTTC. Combining the CDR3 with reference TRBV7-9 and TRBJ2-1 gives the whole variable domain DTGVSQNPRHKITKRGQNVTFRCDPISEHNRLYWYRQTLGQGPEFLTYFQNEAQLEKSRLLSDRFSAERPKGSFSTLEIQRTEQGDSAMYLCASSAGTGTYNEQFFGPGTRLTVL.

The chain carries TRBV11-1 and TRBJ1-2; 10 bases agree with TRBD1. With V trimmed by 4 bases and J by 8 bases, 13 bases remained unmatched. This CDR3 spans 16 amino acids. In germline, CDR1 is SGHAT, CDR2 FQDESV (reference sequence). The CDR3 DNA is TGTGCCAGCAGCTGGGGGACAGGGGCCTCCCTAGGGGGCTACACCTTC. It encodes CASSWGTGASLGGYTF.

This clone appeared once. This chain connects TRBV30 to TRBJ1-5, with unresolved D. Germline-derived CDR1 and CDR2 are GTSNPN and SVGIG (reference sequence). The CDR3 runs to 15 residues. V was pared by 2 bases and J by 0 bases, with 11 bases between. The CDR3 DNA reads TGTGCCTGGAGTTTCGGAGGGCTTAGCAATCAGCCCCAGCATTTT. Translated, it gives CAWSFGGLSNQPQHF.

The chain couples TRBV18 to TRBJ1-3; no clear D gene. This CDR3 has 16 amino acids. Per the germline V gene, CDR1 is KGHSH and CDR2 is LQKENI. Trimming removed 0 bases at V and 4 bases at J, with 13 bases between. The CDR3 is CASSPPMAGWGNTIYF. DNA of the CDR3: TGTGCCAGCTCACCACCGATGGCCGGGTGGGGAAACACCATATATTTT.

This rearrangement joins TRBV11-3 to TRBJ1-2, with 9 bases matching TRBD1. V was pared by 6 bases and J by 3 bases, with 5 bases of the junction left unmatched. The germline gives CDR1 SGHNT, CDR2 YENEEA. The CDR3 runs to 14 residues. CDR3 sequence reads: CASSLGQGDYGYTF. CDR3 in DNA: TGTGCCAGCAGTTTGGGACAGGGAGACTATGGCTACACCTTC.

In its sample, this clone was seen a few times. This chain uses TRBV19 with TRBJ2-7, with 10 positions matching TRBD1. The CDR3 runs 13 residues. Germline assignment: CDR1 LNHDA and CDR2 SQIVND (reference sequence). Unmatched junction bases numbered 4, after V lost 6 bases and J lost 5 bases. The DNA for the CDR3 is TGTGCCAGTAGGGACAGGGGGTTGAACGAGCAGTACTTC. This codes for CASRDRGLNEQYF.

V gene TRBV7-2 combines with J gene TRBJ1-5; a possible D gene is TRBD1 (6 bases). Per the germline V gene, CDR1 is SGHTA and CDR2 is FQGNSA. The CDR3 totals 15 residues. V lost 5 bases and J lost 8, with 19 bases in between. The CDR3 loop reads CASSLMGGGGEPQHF. In nucleotides, the CDR3 is TGTGCCAGCAGCCTTATGGGTGGCGGGGGCGAGCCCCAGCATTTT.

CDR3 nucleotides: TGTGCCAGCAGTCCCCCCTCAGGGCCCCAGCATTTT. Amino acids: CASSPPSGPQHF. The chain uses TRBV27 and TRBJ1-5, with unresolved D. The germline CDR1 and CDR2 sequences are MNHEY and SMNVEV (reference sequence). Trimming removed 5 bases at V and 9 bases at J, with 11 bases between. The CDR3 length is 12 residues.